Each of the 16 T cell receptor beta chains below was sequenced from the same sample in a study of CD8 T cells in ankylosing spondylitis. TCRdb fed the 5' RACE reads into MiXCR, producing one record per CDR3 protein. The sample lists under 150,000 distinct CDR3 sequences, around 9.3% occurring once. Sample: blood, either unsorted or a sorted T cell fraction (not recorded which). All receptors come from a male donor with ankylosing spondylitis or in good health (not recorded which).

Ten or more counts support this clonotype. The chain recombines TRBV29-1 with TRBJ2-1, with TRBD2 matching 11 bases. Trimming cost V 5 bases and J 8 bases; bases outside gene matches: 8. Looked up from germline, CDR1 is SQVTM and CDR2 is ANQGSEA. The CDR3 consists of 14 residues. The CDR3 here is CSVHQTSGSDEQFF. DNA for the CDR3: TGCAGCGTTCACCAAACTAGCGGGAGTGATGAGCAGTTCTTC.

At least ten counts were recorded for this clonotype. The chain links TRBV20-1 to TRBJ1-2; D is perhaps TRBD1 (6 bases). This CDR3 comprises 12 residues. CDR1 is DFQATT, CDR2 SNEGSKA, per germline (reference sequence). The CDR3 region has the DNA TGCACTTCAAAAGGAGGGGGCTATGGCTACACCTTC. This translates into CTSKGGGYGYTF.

The J gene is TRBJ1-1, the V gene TRBV20-1, with D possibly TRBD1 on 6 matching bases. From germline, CDR1 is DFQATT and CDR2 SNEGSKA (reference sequence). This CDR3 contains 15 residues. V gave up 6 bases and J gave up 2 bases, with 19 bases separating them. CDR3 sequence (DNA): TGCAGTGCGCGACGTGATGGGGGGCTCAACACTGAAGCTTTCTTT. It yields the protein CSARRDGGLNTEAFF.

This clonotype was counted at least ten times. The V gene is TRBV29-1, the J gene TRBJ2-2; TRBD1 matches 8 bases. Trimming cost V 2 bases and J 5 bases; bases outside gene matches: 4. The CDR3 is 14 amino acids. The germline V gene has CDR1 SQVTM and CDR2 ANQGSEA. The CDR3 bases are TGCAGCGTTGAACTCAACAGGGGGACCGGGGAGCTGTTTTTT. Translating it yields CSVELNRGTGELFF.

This clonotype was observed many times. The V and J genes are TRBV6-5 and TRBJ2-3, with D maybe TRBD1 (6 bases). CDR3 length: 15 amino acids. Trimming took off 0 bases at V and 0 bases at J, with 7 bases between the two ends. CDR1 is MNHEY, CDR2 SVGAGI, per germline. In DNA form, the CDR3 reads TGTGCCAGCAGTTACTCCGGGACAAGCACAGATACGCAGTATTTT. The encoded protein is CASSYSGTSTDTQYF.

This clonotype was seen repeatedly, ten times or more. V gene TRBV20-1 combines with J gene TRBJ2-1, with D unresolved. V was shortened by 7 bases and J by 5 bases, with 12 bases between the two germline ends. The germline gives CDR1 DFQATT, CDR2 SNEGSKA (reference sequence). The CDR3 runs 12 residues. In DNA form, the CDR3 reads TGCAGTGTGGATTTAGAACACAATGAGCAGTTCTTC. Its protein product is CSVDLEHNEQFF.

This clonotype was seen a handful of times. The chain couples TRBV15 to TRBJ2-3; TRBD2 agrees at 10 bases. V lost 0 bases and J lost 6; bases outside the gene matches: 3. The CDR3 is 15 amino acids. The V gene's germline CDR1 is LNHNV and CDR2 YYDKDF (reference sequence). In DNA form, the CDR3 reads TGTGCCACCAGCAGAGATCTAGCGGGAGCGGATACGCAGTATTTT. Translation gives CATSRDLAGADTQYF.

In this sample, this clonotype turned up many times. The rearrangement joins TRBV5-1 to TRBJ2-1, with 13 bases that match TRBD2. Germline V gene sequence: CDR1 SGHRS, CDR2 YFSETQ. V shed 4 bases and J 10 bases; nucleotides not matched to a gene: 8. The CDR3 spans 15 residues. In DNA, the CDR3 is TGCGCCAGCAGCGTCGGACTAGCGGGAGTTGGGGAGCAGTTCTTC. This translates into CASSVGLAGVGEQFF.

As for this clonotype: A much larger clone differs by one base, so this may be a read error. The conserved final phenylalanine or tryptophan is absent from the CDR3, which likely points to a read error. The rearrangement joins TRBV7-3 to TRBJ2-1, with 8 positions matching TRBD1. This CDR3 has 15 amino acids. The germline V gene has CDR1 SGHTA and CDR2 FQGTGA. Trimming took 5 bases from V and 2 from J; bases not matched to a gene: 5. The DNA of the CDR3 is TGTGCCAGCAGCGTAGGGGGACAGGCCTACAATGAGCAGTTCTCC. Translation gives CASSVGGQAYNEQFS.

This clonotype appeared many times. The V and J genes are TRBV20-1 and TRBJ2-1; possible D gene TRBD1, 5 bases. The V gene's germline CDR1 is DFQATT and CDR2 SNEGSKA (reference sequence). The CDR3 length is 13 residues. The ends were cut back, 6 bases at V and 2 bases at J, with 11 bases in the middle. In DNA, the CDR3 is TGCAGTGCCCCTGGGGCCCCCTACAATGAGCAGTTCTTC. Translation: CSAPGAPYNEQFF.

This clonotype was detected ten times or more. The chain couples TRBV18 to TRBJ1-5; D not resolved. CDR1 and CDR2 from the germline V gene are KGHSH and LQKENI. This CDR3 has 13 residues. V dropped 5 bases and J dropped 5 bases, with 10 bases sitting between them. CDR3 protein: CASSSTKDQPQHF. In DNA form, the CDR3 reads TGTGCCAGCTCATCAACGAAGGATCAGCCCCAGCATTTT.

This clonotype was counted between two and nine times. The genes are TRBV7-9 and TRBJ1-5; D is unresolved. Deletions cut 1 base from V and 3 bases from J, with 4 bases between. Per germline, CDR1 SEHNR and CDR2 FQNEAQ (reference sequence). The CDR3 covers 13 residues. The CDR3 reads CASSLDPNQPQHF. The CDR3 coding sequence is TGTGCCAGCAGCTTAGATCCCAATCAGCCCCAGCATTTT.

The J gene is TRBJ1-2, the V gene TRBV3-1; D possibly corresponds to TRBD1 (5 bases). The CDR3 runs to 12 residues. Germline lookup yields CDR1 LGHDT and CDR2 YNNKEL (reference sequence). V was clipped by 1 base and J by 7 bases, with 7 bases between them. The CDR3 bases are TGTGCCAGCAGCCAAGCAGGGATTGGCTACACCTTC. Its protein product is CASSQAGIGYTF.

In its sample, this clonotype was seen once. A much larger clonotype is one base distant, so this may be a read error. The chain is built from TRBV20-1 and TRBJ1-1; 8 bases line up with TRBD1. The germline V gene has CDR1 DFQATT and CDR2 SNEGSKA (reference sequence). The CDR3 is made up of 14 amino acids. The CDR3 here is CSASQGAGWTAAFF. In DNA form, the CDR3 reads TGCAGTGCTAGCCAGGGGGCGGGATGGACTGCAGCTTTCTTT.

The chain has TRBV7-8 and TRBJ2-3; D is perhaps TRBD2 (6 bases). Germline V gene lookup returns CDR1 SGHVS and CDR2 FQNEAQ. The CDR3 has 14 residues. Trimming left V 6 bases short and J 2 bases short, with 12 bases between. The DNA of the CDR3 is TGTGCCAGCAGGTCGGGACTTCACACAGATACGCAGTATTTT. Protein product: CASRSGLHTDTQYF.

This chain uses TRBV5-1 with TRBJ2-2, with 8 bases fitting TRBD2. Germline V gene lookup returns CDR1 SGHRS and CDR2 YFSETQ. The junction had 1 base not matched to a gene; V was cut back by 6 bases and J by 0 bases. CDR3 length: 14 amino acids. CDR3 sequence reads: CASISGANTGELFF. The CDR3 DNA is TGCGCCAGCATTAGCGGGGCGAACACCGGGGAGCTGTTTTTT.